These 30 T cell receptor beta chains were all obtained from the same sample, sequenced in a study of T cell responses to AZD1222 COVID-19 vaccine. Clones were read by immunoSEQ multiplex PCR, and TCRdb kept only the in-frame ones, dropping some. The table includes some 120,000 clones, 88% detected once. The specimen was peripheral blood, collected on day 0 of AZD1222 vaccination. Source of these receptors: an adult in good health.

This clone was recorded only once. The J gene is TRBJ2-2, the V gene TRBV5-4; 8 bases are shared with TRBD1. There are 13 residues in the CDR3. CDR1 and CDR2 (germline): SGHNT, YYREEE (reference sequence). The junction had 4 bases not matched to a gene; V was cut back by 2 bases and J by 10 bases. CDR3 protein: CASSFQGAAELFF. DNA of the CDR3: TGTGCCAGCAGCTTCCAGGGGGCTGCGGAGCTGTTTTTT. The variable domain in full, completed from reference TRBV5-4 and TRBJ2-2, reads ETGVTQSPTHLIKTRGQQVTLRCSSQSGHNTVSWYQQALGQGPQFIFQYYREEENGRGNFPPRFSGLQFPNYSSELNVNALELDDSALYLCASSFQGAAELFFGEGSRLTVL.

The J gene is TRBJ1-1, the V gene TRBV9; D is ambiguous. From germline, CDR1 is SGDLS and CDR2 YYNGEE. The CDR3 has 14 amino acids. V was cut by 0 bases and J by 1 base, with 7 bases left in between. This CDR3 is CASSVDSQNTEAFF. CDR3 sequence (DNA): TGTGCCAGCAGCGTAGACAGCCAGAACACTGAAGCTTTCTTT.

This clone was found a few times. The chain employs TRBV5-1 and TRBJ2-3, with TRBD2 matching over 14 bases. Germline CDR1 reads SGHRS; CDR2 reads YFSETQ. V dropped 3 bases and J dropped 5; count of bases not matched to a gene: 5. The CDR3 consists of 16 residues. The CDR3, as DNA: TGCGCCAGCAGCTCGACTAGCGGGGGGGCCAGAGATACGCAGTATTTT. It specifies CASSSTSGGARDTQYF.

The chain carries TRBV10-3 and TRBJ2-3, with TRBD2 identical over 7 bases. The V gene's germline CDR1 is ENHRY and CDR2 SYGVKD. J lost 2 bases, V lost 3 bases, and 8 bases had no gene match. The CDR3 extends over 16 amino acids. CDR3 residues: CAISDVGLAATDTQYF. The CDR3 DNA follows: TGTGCCATCAGTGACGTGGGGCTAGCGGCCACAGATACGCAGTATTTT.

The rearrangement joins TRBV19 to TRBJ1-1; the D is unclear. Trimming stripped 10 bases from V and 4 bases from J, with 10 bases between. The CDR3 extends over 11 amino acids. Germline CDR1 reads LNHDA; CDR2 reads SQIVND (reference sequence). CDR3: CATTLGTEAFF. Written as DNA, the CDR3 is TGTGCCACCACTTTGGGCACTGAAGCTTTCTTT. The complete variable domain, with remaining parts taken from reference TRBV19 and TRBJ1-1, reads DGGITQSPKYLFRKEGQNVTLSCEQNLNHDAMYWYRQDPGQGLRLIYYSQIVNDFQKGDIAEGYSVSREKKESFPLTVTSAQKNPTAFYLCATTLGTEAFFGQGTRLTVV.

This rearrangement joins TRBV28 to TRBJ2-5, with 13 bases identical to TRBD2. The CDR3 consists of 18 residues. Per the germline V gene, CDR1 is MDHEN and CDR2 is SYDVKM. Unmatched junction bases numbered 9, after V lost 5 bases and J lost 0 bases. CDR3 sequence (DNA): TGTGCCAGCAGTCCGTGGACTAGCGGGGGCTTACACCAAGAGACCCAGTACTTC. The encoded protein is CASSPWTSGGLHQETQYF.

The sample holds one count of this clone. The CDR3 region has the DNA TGTGCCAGCAGTTTAGTAGGAACCTCCTCAGGGAATGAGCAGTTCTTC. Residues: CASSLVGTSSGNEQFF. This chain joins TRBV27 and TRBJ2-1, with D possibly being TRBD1 (5 bases). CDR3 size: 16 residues. V lost 2 bases and J lost 7, with 18 bases in between. Germline CDR1 MNHEY, CDR2 SMNVEV (reference sequence).

The chain recombines TRBV28 with TRBJ2-1, with 10 bases matching TRBD2. V lost 3 bases to trimming and J lost 8 bases; unmatched junction nucleotides: 7. Germline lookup yields CDR1 MDHEN and CDR2 SYDVKM. This CDR3 contains 15 residues. The CDR3, as DNA: TGTGCCAGCAGTTTCTCGACTAGCGGGCGGCATGAGCAGTTCTTC. This codes for CASSFSTSGRHEQFF.

The chain recombines TRBV13 with TRBJ1-2, with D possibly TRBD1 on 5 matching bases. The germline gives CDR1 PRHDT, CDR2 FYEKMQ (reference sequence). The V gene lost 0 bases and the J gene lost 1 base, with 12 bases spanning the gap. The CDR3 length is 16 residues. The CDR3 loop reads CASSLGSGDSNYGYTF. CDR3 sequence (DNA): TGTGCCAGCAGCTTAGGATCTGGCGACAGTAACTATGGCTACACCTTC.

This chain links TRBV11-3 with TRBJ2-7; D is undetermined. Per the germline V gene, CDR1 is SGHNT and CDR2 is YENEEA. Between the trimmed V and J ends, which lost 5 bases and 3 bases, there was a span of 8 bases. This CDR3 region has 12 residues. The CDR3 DNA sequence: TGTGCCAGCAGCGCCTCTCGCTACGAGCAGTACTTC. It translates to CASSASRYEQYF. The full variable domain, in which reference TRBV11-3 and TRBJ2-7 provide the parts outside the CDR3, is EAGVVQSPRYKIIEKKQPVAFWCNPISGHNTLYWYLQNLGQGPELLIRYENEEAVDDSQLPKDRFSAERLKGVDSTLKIQPAELGDSAVYLCASSASRYEQYFGPGTRLTVT.

The chain carries TRBV18 and TRBJ2-7, with D unclear. V lost 5 bases and J lost 0, with 20 bases in between. This CDR3 is built from 17 residues. Germline assignment: CDR1 KGHSH and CDR2 LQKENI. The CDR3 nucleotides read TGTGCCAGCTCATCTACCACTAAGGTAACAGACTCCTACGAGCAGTACTTC. It is translated as CASSSTTKVTDSYEQYF.

The chain couples TRBV11-3 to TRBJ1-1; possibly TRBD1 for D (6 bases). The CDR3 loop spans 15 amino acids. The germline V gene encodes CDR1 SGHNT and CDR2 YENEEA. V was clipped by 2 bases and J by 1 base, with 11 bases between them. CDR3 coding DNA: TGTGCCAGCAGCTTAAGGTTAGGGGGGAACACTGAAGCTTTCTTT. The encoded protein is CASSLRLGGNTEAFF.

This clone was counted a single time. The chain uses TRBV7-2 and TRBJ2-3; TRBD1 aligns across 9 bases. The V gene end was trimmed by 6 bases and the J gene end by 1 base; junction bases not matched to a gene: 2. The V gene's germline CDR1 is SGHTA and CDR2 FQGNSA. CDR3 length: 14 residues. CDR3 sequence (DNA): TGTGCCAGCAGGGACAGGGGCGGCACAGATACGCAGTATTTT. Translated, it gives CASRDRGGTDTQYF.

The rearrangement links TRBV28 to TRBJ2-7, with 10 bases matching TRBD2. The V segment lost 6 bases and the J segment 7 bases; nucleotides outside the gene matches: 18. Per the germline V gene, CDR1 is MDHEN and CDR2 is SYDVKM. The CDR3 extends over 17 amino acids. The CDR3 spells CASRLRGGLAGEREQYF. The CDR3 DNA follows: TGTGCCAGCAGGCTAAGAGGAGGGCTAGCGGGAGAGCGTGAGCAGTACTTC. The full variable domain, with the rest looked up from reference TRBV28 and TRBJ2-7, is DVKVTQSSRYLVKRTGEKVFLECVQDMDHENMFWYRQDPGLGLRLIYFSYDVKMKEKGDIPEGYSVSREKKERFSLILESASTNQTSMYLCASRLRGGLAGEREQYFGPGTRLTVT.

This clone was counted once. The V call is TRBV15, the J call TRBJ1-4; D perhaps matches TRBD1 (6 bases). V shed 2 bases and J shed 4 bases, with 11 bases lying between them. This CDR3 contains 15 residues. Looked up from germline, CDR1 is LNHNV and CDR2 is YYDKDF (reference sequence). CDR3: CATSRTQGVNEKLFF. The CDR3 DNA follows: TGTGCCACCAGCAGAACACAGGGAGTTAATGAAAAACTGTTTTTT.

The chain links TRBV7-8 to TRBJ1-2; 8 positions match TRBD1. J gave up 7 bases and V 6 bases, and 7 bases lay outside the gene matches. Germline V gene data show CDR1 as SGHVS and CDR2 as FQNEAQ. This CDR3 is 13 amino acids long. The CDR3 region is CASRKDREFGYTF. The DNA for the CDR3 is TGTGCCAGCAGAAAGGACAGGGAGTTTGGCTACACCTTC.

This sequence joins TRBV27 and TRBJ1-4; D not resolved. CDR3 length equals 14 residues. CDR1 and CDR2 from the germline V gene are MNHEY and SMNVEV (reference sequence). V lost 4 bases, J lost 4 bases, and 10 bases lay in between. CDR3 protein: CASSSWGGNEKLFF. Written as DNA, the CDR3 is TGTGCCAGCAGTTCCTGGGGAGGTAATGAAAAACTGTTTTTT.

CDR3 in amino acids: CASSRSGTDPYEQYF. The CDR3 DNA follows: TGTGCCAGCAGCCGATCCGGGACGGATCCCTACGAGCAGTACTTC. V is TRBV27 and J is TRBJ2-7, with D perhaps being TRBD1 or TRBD2 (5 bases each). CDR1 is MNHEY and CDR2 is SMNVEV in the germline V gene (reference sequence). This CDR3 has 15 amino acids. Trimming left V 6 bases short and J 2 bases short, with 17 bases between.

The chain recombines TRBV5-5 with TRBJ2-1; D remains unclear. The V gene lost 3 bases and the J gene lost 9 bases, with 10 bases spanning the gap. The CDR3 spans 12 residues. CDR1 is SGHKS and CDR2 is YYEKEE in the germline V gene (reference sequence). Written as DNA, the CDR3 is TGTGCCAGCAGCTCTTCTAGTCCTGAGCAGTTCTTC. Translated, it gives CASSSSSPEQFF.

The chain combines TRBV4-3 with TRBJ1-2; D is unresolved. With 0 bases removed from V and 2 bases from J, the gap between germline ends came to 7 bases. The CDR3 consists of 14 residues. CDR1 and CDR2 from the germline V gene are LGHNA and YSLEER. The CDR3 reads CASSQEGLNYGYTF. CDR3 nucleotides: TGCGCCAGCAGCCAAGAGGGTCTCAACTATGGCTACACCTTC.

This chain joins TRBV7-8 and TRBJ1-1; weak D call: TRBD1 (5 bases). The CDR3 consists of 16 residues. The V end lost 6 bases, the J end lost 0 bases, and 17 bases lay between the germline ends. Looked up from germline, CDR1 is SGHVS and CDR2 is FQNEAQ. Written as DNA, the CDR3 is TGTGCCAGCAGACTGCGGGGCTCGCTGATGAACACTGAAGCTTTCTTT. Translating it yields CASRLRGSLMNTEAFF.

The rearrangement joins TRBV5-6 to TRBJ1-2; D may be TRBD1 (5 bases). The CDR3 runs 16 residues. CDR1 and CDR2 (germline): SGHDT, YYEEEE. V was cut by 0 bases and J by 0 bases, with 12 bases left in between. CDR3: CASSLEIDRPNYGYTF. The CDR3 nucleotides are TGTGCCAGCAGCTTGGAGATCGACAGACCTAACTATGGCTACACCTTC. The full variable domain, in which reference TRBV5-6 and TRBJ1-2 provide the parts outside the CDR3, is DAGVTQSPTHLIKTRGQQVTLRCSPKSGHDTVSWYQQALGQGPQFIFQYYEEEERQRGNFPDRFSGHQFPNYSSELNVNALLLGDSALYLCASSLEIDRPNYGYTFGSGTRLTVV.

The chain combines TRBV4-3 with TRBJ1-1; D possibly corresponds to TRBD1 (6 bases). Germline V gene data show CDR1 as LGHNA and CDR2 as YSLEER. The CDR3 has 15 residues. Trimming left V 0 bases short and J 1 base short, with 9 bases between. The CDR3 region is CASSQEIQGNTEAFF. The CDR3 nucleotides read TGCGCCAGCAGCCAAGAAATACAGGGGAACACTGAAGCTTTCTTT.

The chain uses TRBV4-1 and TRBJ1-2, with a possible D match to TRBD1 (5 bases). The CDR3 has 17 residues. Trimming stripped 4 bases from V and 4 bases from J, with 22 bases between. Germline-derived CDR1 and CDR2 are MGHRA and YSYEKL. CDR3 sequence reads: CASSPRSLGGSGYGYTF. CDR3 coding DNA: TGCGCCAGCAGCCCAAGATCACTCGGGGGAAGTGGCTATGGCTACACCTTC.

The genes are TRBV27 and TRBJ2-2; possibly TRBD1 or TRBD2 for D (5 bases each). V lost 5 bases and J 7 bases, leaving 14 bases between the germline ends. Germline CDR1 MNHEY, CDR2 SMNVEV (reference sequence). This CDR3 comprises 14 residues. The CDR3 DNA reads as TGTGCCAGCAGTCCCGGTTTGGGGGTCGGGGAGCTGTTTTTT. This sequence encodes CASSPGLGVGELFF.

The CDR3 sequence is CASSLGASGSQETQYF. The CDR3 DNA reads as TGTGCCAGCAGTTTGGGGGCTAGCGGGTCCCAAGAGACCCAGTACTTC. The rearrangement uses TRBV7-9 and TRBJ2-5, with 8 bases matching TRBD2. The CDR3 has 16 amino acids. Germline V gives CDR1 SEHNR, CDR2 FQNEAQ (reference sequence). V trimming: 6 bases; J trimming: 1 base; junction bases outside the gene matches: 10. The full variable domain, completed using reference TRBV7-9 and TRBJ2-5, is DTGVSQNPRHKITKRGQNVTFRCDPISEHNRLYWYRQTLGQGPEFLTYFQNEAQLEKSRLLSDRFSAERPKGSFSTLEIQRTEQGDSAMYLCASSLGASGSQETQYFGPGTRLLVL.

The rearrangement links TRBV6-5 to TRBJ2-6; weak D call: TRBD2 (6 bases). This CDR3 contains 14 residues. Germline CDR1 reads MNHEY; CDR2 reads SVGAGI. The V gene lost 8 bases and the J gene lost 0 bases, with 8 bases spanning the gap. DNA for the CDR3: TGTGCCAGCCGGGGGTTCTCTGGGGCCAACGTCCTGACTTTC. Its translation is CASRGFSGANVLTF.

This clone was recorded once. The V call is TRBV5-4, the J call TRBJ2-4, with TRBD1 as a possible D gene (5 bases). Trimming pared 1 base from V and 0 bases from J, leaving 5 bases between. CDR3 length equals 14 residues. Germline V gives CDR1 SGHNT, CDR2 YYREEE (reference sequence). The CDR3 nucleotides read TGTGCCAGCAGCTTGCAGGGAGCCAAAAACATTCAGTACTTC. Protein sequence: CASSLQGAKNIQYF.

The chain joins TRBV28 to TRBJ1-3; D is unresolved. CDR1 and CDR2 from the germline V gene are MDHEN and SYDVKM. The V end was cut by 4 bases, the J end by 3 bases, with 7 bases between. CDR3 size: 13 residues. CDR3 in DNA: TGTGCCAGCAGTTCCGGTCGTGGAAACACCATATATTTT. It translates to CASSSGRGNTIYF.

This clone was observed once. The rearrangement links TRBV27 to TRBJ2-4; possible D gene TRBD1, 5 bases. Per germline, CDR1 MNHEY and CDR2 SMNVEV (reference sequence). The V and J ends lost 7 bases and 3 bases respectively, with 19 bases between them. The CDR3 sequence is 16 residues long. The CDR3 coding sequence is TGTGCCAGCACGGCAGGCCCCGCAGGGCGCAAAAACATTCAGTACTTC. It translates to CASTAGPAGRKNIQYF.